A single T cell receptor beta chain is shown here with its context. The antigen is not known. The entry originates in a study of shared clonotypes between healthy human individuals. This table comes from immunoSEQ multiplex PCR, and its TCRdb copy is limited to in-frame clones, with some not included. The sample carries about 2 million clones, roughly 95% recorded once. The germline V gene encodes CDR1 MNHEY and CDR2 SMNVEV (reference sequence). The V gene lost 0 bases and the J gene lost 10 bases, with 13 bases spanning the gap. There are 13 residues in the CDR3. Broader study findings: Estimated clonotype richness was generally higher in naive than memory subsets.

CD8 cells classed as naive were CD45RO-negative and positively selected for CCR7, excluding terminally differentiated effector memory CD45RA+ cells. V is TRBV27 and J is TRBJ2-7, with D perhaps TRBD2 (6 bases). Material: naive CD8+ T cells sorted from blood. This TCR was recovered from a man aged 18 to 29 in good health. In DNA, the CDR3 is TGTGCCAGCAGTTTATCAGGGGACTTCAGCCAGTACTTC. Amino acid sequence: CASSLSGDFSQYF.